The 10 T cell receptor beta chains given below trace back to one sample, sequenced in a study of metastatic and nonmetastatic thyroid tumors. With MiXCR, TCRdb called clones anew from the PCR reads. Of roughly 83,000 clones listed, under 15% are singletons. No treatment of any kind had been given to any patient before thyroid surgery. Sequencing used blood. The source of these receptors is a female donor with papillary thyroid cancer or a benign thyroid nodule (not recorded which). Some clones in this sample may be carry-over from other donors' samples.

About this clone: Mismatch with germline at one junction end may stem from a read error. Other nucleotide sequences from this sample produce the same CDR3. This chain joins TRBV20-1 and TRBJ2-3, with 7 nucleotides matching TRBD2. The CDR3 sequence is 15 residues long. Germline-derived CDR1 and CDR2 are DFQATT and SNEGSKA (reference sequence). For the CDR3, the DNA is TGCAGTGCTAGAGTCCGGACTAGTGGCACAGATACTCAGTATTTT. It yields the protein CSARVRTSGTDTQYF.

For this clone: One end of the junction fails to match germline, which may point to a read error. This sequence joins TRBV4-1 and TRBJ1-5; D may be TRBD1 (6 bases). This CDR3 has 15 residues. From germline, CDR1 is MGHRA and CDR2 YSYEKL. DNA of the CDR3: TGTGCCAGCAGCCAAGATCGGAGGGACAATCGGCCCCAGCATTTT. This gives the protein CASSQDRRDNRPQHF.

In this sample, this clone turned up many times. This rearrangement joins TRBV18 to TRBJ2-3; possibly TRBD2 for D (6 bases). Germline CDR1 KGHSH, CDR2 LQKENI. The V end was cut by 4 bases, the J end by 1 base, with 12 bases between. The CDR3 is made up of 15 amino acids. The chain's CDR3 is CASSRSGEGTDTQYF. The CDR3 DNA follows: TGTGCCAGCTCACGCTCGGGGGAGGGCACAGATACGCAGTATTTT. The full variable domain, in which reference TRBV18 and TRBJ2-3 provide the parts outside the CDR3, is NAGVMQNPRHLVRRRGQEARLRCSPMKGHSHVYWYRQLPEEGLKFMVYLQKENIIDESGMPKERFSAEFPKEGPSILRIQQVVRGDSAAYFCASSRSGEGTDTQYFGPGTRLTVL.

This clone was found a few times. A junction boundary mismatches the germline segment, possibly from a read error. The chain is built from TRBV27 and TRBJ1-6; D is uncertain. The CDR3 loop spans 15 amino acids. Germline lookup yields CDR1 MNHEY and CDR2 SMNVEV (reference sequence). CDR3 bases: TGTGCCAGCAGGCCAGAGAGGGCATATAATTCACCCATCCACTTT. It encodes CASRPERAYNSPIHF.

In its sample, this clone was seen many times. This chain uses TRBV12-3 or TRBV12-4 with TRBJ2-7; tentative D call: TRBD1 (5 bases). V was pared by 5 bases and J by 5 bases, with 10 bases between. The CDR3 covers 12 residues. CDR3: CASSPQGDEQYF. DNA of the CDR3: TGTGCCAGCAGTCCTCAGGGCGACGAGCAGTACTTC.

The sample holds a few counts of this clone. A much larger clone is a single base away; this may be a read error. This chain links TRBV20-1 with TRBJ2-3; TRBD2 might be the D (7 bases). V lost 4 bases and J 2 bases, leaving 16 bases between the germline ends. Germline CDR1 DFQATT, CDR2 SNEGSKA (reference sequence). The CDR3 covers 15 residues. The CDR3 bases are TGCAGTGCTATCAGATCGGGGGGCATCACAGATACGCAGTATTTT. As protein: CSAIRSGGITDTQYF.

On this clone itself: This may come from a read error, since a much larger clone is one base off. This sequence joins TRBV15 and TRBJ2-6; D is tentatively TRBD1 or TRBD2 (6 bases each). V was pared by 6 bases and J by 3 bases, with 21 bases between. From germline, CDR1 is LNHNV and CDR2 YYDKDF (reference sequence). The CDR3 has 18 residues. The CDR3 reads CATSPEPGGAFGANVLTF. The DNA of the CDR3 is TGTGCCACCAGTCCGGAACCCGGGGGCGCGTTTGGGGCCAACGTCCTGACTTTC.

This clone was seen a few times. A much bigger clone sits one base away, suggesting this may be a read error. This rearrangement joins TRBV28 to TRBJ2-5, with D uncertain. In germline, CDR1 is MDHEN, CDR2 SYDVKM. This CDR3 has 13 residues. This CDR3 is CSSSPSERETQYF. CDR3 DNA: TGTTCCAGCAGCCCCTCTGAAAGGGAGACCCAGTACTTC. The variable domain in full, completed from reference TRBV28 and TRBJ2-5, reads DVKVTQSSRYLVKRTGEKVFLECVQDMDHENMFWYRQDPGLGLRLIYFSYDVKMKEKGDIPEGYSVSREKKERFSLILESASTNQTSMYLCSSSPSERETQYFGPGTRLLVL.

J is TRBJ2-7 and V is TRBV20-1, with D possibly matching TRBD1 (5 bases). CDR3 length: 12 amino acids. Trimming shortened V by 7 bases and J by 3 bases, and 13 bases separated the two germline ends. Germline CDR1 is DFQATT and CDR2 is SNEGSKA (reference sequence). CDR3 amino acids: CSVLTVSYEQYF. CDR3 nucleotides: TGCAGTGTCTTGACAGTTAGCTACGAGCAGTACTTC.

In this sample, this clone turned up many times. V and J are TRBV3-1 and TRBJ1-2; 8 nucleotides align to TRBD1. Germline assignment: CDR1 LGHDT and CDR2 YNNKEL (reference sequence). This CDR3 spans 14 amino acids. With 2 bases clipped from V and 6 bases from J, the junction kept 5 bases outside the gene matches. The CDR3 region has the DNA TGTGCCAGCAGCCAAATACAGGGGGACAATGGCTACACCTTC. Its protein is CASSQIQGDNGYTF.